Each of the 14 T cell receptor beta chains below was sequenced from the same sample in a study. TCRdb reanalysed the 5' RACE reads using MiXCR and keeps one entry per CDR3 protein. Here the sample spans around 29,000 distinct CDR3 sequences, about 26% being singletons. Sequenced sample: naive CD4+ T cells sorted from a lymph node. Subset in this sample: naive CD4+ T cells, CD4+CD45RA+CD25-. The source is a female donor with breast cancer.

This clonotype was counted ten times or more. This CDR3 reads CASSLDRGSYNEQFF. CDR3 DNA: TGTGCCAGCAGCCTCGACAGGGGCTCCTACAATGAGCAGTTCTTC. This chain joins TRBV7-9 and TRBJ2-1; 8 bases map to TRBD1. The CDR3 is 15 residues long. CDR1 SEHNR and CDR2 FQNEAQ come from the germline V gene (reference sequence). Trimming removed 5 bases from V and 0 bases from J; junction bases left unmatched: 3.

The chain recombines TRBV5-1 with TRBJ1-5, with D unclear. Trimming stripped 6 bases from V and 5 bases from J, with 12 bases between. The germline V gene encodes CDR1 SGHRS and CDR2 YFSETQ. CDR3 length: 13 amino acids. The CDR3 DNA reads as TGCGCCAGCAAGTTAGACACGGATCAGCCCCAGCATTTT. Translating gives CASKLDTDQPQHF.

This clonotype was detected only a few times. This CDR3 reads CSAGTGRGNTEAFF. CDR3 DNA sequence: TGCAGTGCTGGGACAGGGCGGGGGAACACTGAAGCTTTCTTT. This chain connects TRBV20-1 to TRBJ1-1; 9 nucleotides match TRBD1. Germline V lookup: CDR1 DFQATT, CDR2 SNEGSKA (reference sequence). The V gene end was trimmed by 5 bases and the J gene end by 1 base; junction bases not matched to a gene: 5. CDR3 length: 14 amino acids.

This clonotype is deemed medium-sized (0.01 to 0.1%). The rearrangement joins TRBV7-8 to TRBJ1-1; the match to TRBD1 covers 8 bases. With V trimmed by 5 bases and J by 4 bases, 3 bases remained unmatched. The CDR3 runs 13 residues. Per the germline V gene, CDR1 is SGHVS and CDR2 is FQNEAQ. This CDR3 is CASSLTGGTEAFF. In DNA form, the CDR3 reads TGTGCCAGCAGCCTTACAGGGGGCACTGAAGCTTTCTTT.

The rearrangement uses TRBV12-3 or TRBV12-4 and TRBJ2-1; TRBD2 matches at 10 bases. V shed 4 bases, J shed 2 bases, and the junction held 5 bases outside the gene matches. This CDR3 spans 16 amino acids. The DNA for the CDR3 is TGTGCCAGCAGTTCCTCTAGCGGGGGCCCCTACAATGAGCAGTTCTTC. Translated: CASSSSSGGPYNEQFF.

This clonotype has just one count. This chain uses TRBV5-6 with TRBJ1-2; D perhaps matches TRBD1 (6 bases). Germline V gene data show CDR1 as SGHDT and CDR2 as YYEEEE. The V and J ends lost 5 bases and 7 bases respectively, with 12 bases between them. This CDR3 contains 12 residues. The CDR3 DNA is TGTGCCAGCAGTCTACAGGGCGGTGGCTACACCTTC. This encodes CASSLQGGGYTF.

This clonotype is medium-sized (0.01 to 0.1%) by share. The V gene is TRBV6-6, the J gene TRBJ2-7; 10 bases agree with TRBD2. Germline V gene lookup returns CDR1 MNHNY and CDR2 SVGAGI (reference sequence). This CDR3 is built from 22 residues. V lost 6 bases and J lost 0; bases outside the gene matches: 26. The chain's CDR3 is CASSTGTGIGLAGAHSSYEQYF. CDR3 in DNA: TGTGCCAGCAGCACCGGGACAGGAATTGGGCTAGCGGGGGCACACAGCTCCTACGAGCAGTACTTC.

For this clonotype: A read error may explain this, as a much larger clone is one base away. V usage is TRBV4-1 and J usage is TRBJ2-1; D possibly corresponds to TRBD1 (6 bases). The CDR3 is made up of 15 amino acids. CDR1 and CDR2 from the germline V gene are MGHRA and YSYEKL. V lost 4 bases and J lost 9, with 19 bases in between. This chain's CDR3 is CASSLRQGIMSEQFF. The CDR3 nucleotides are TGCGCCAGCAGCCTTCGCCAGGGGATAATGAGTGAGCAGTTCTTC.

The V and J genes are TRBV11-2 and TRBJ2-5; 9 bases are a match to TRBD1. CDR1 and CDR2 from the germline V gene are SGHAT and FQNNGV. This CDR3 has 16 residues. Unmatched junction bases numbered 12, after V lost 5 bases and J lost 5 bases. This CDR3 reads CASSDTFGTGLETQYF. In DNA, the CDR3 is TGTGCCAGCAGCGATACTTTCGGGACAGGGCTCGAGACCCAGTACTTC.

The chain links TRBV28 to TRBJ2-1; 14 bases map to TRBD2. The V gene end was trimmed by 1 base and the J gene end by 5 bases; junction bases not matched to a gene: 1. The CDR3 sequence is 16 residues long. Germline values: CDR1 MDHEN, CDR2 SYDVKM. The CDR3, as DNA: TGTGCCAGCAGTTTATTGGGACTAGCGGGAGACAATGAGCAGTTCTTC. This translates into CASSLLGLAGDNEQFF.

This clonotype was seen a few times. CDR3 sequence: CASRLQGNEQFF. The CDR3 DNA is TGTGCCAGCAGATTACAGGGCAATGAGCAGTTCTTC. This sequence joins TRBV27 and TRBJ2-1; perhaps TRBD1 as D (6 bases). Germline values: CDR1 MNHEY, CDR2 SMNVEV (reference sequence). The V end lost 6 bases, the J end lost 6 bases, and 9 bases lay between the germline ends. The CDR3 loop spans 12 amino acids.

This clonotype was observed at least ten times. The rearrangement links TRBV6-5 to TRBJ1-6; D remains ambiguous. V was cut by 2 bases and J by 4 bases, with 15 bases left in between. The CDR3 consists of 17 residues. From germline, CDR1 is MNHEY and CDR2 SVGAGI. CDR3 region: CASSYQASRGYNSPLHF. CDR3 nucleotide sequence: TGTGCCAGCAGTTACCAGGCCTCCCGGGGATATAATTCACCCCTCCACTTT.

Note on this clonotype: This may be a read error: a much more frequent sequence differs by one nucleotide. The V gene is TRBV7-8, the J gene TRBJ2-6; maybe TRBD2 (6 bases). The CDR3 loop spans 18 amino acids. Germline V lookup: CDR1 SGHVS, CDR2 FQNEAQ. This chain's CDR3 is CAGSWSGLDFSGANVLTF. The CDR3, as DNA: TGTGCCGGCAGCTGGTCGGGACTCGACTTCTCTGGGGCCAACGTCCTGACTTTC.

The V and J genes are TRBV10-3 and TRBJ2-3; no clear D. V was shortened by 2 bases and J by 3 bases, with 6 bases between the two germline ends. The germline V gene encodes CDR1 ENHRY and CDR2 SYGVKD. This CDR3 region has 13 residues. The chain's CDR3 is CAISEPRTDTQYF. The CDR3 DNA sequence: TGTGCCATCAGTGAGCCCAGGACAGATACGCAGTATTTT.